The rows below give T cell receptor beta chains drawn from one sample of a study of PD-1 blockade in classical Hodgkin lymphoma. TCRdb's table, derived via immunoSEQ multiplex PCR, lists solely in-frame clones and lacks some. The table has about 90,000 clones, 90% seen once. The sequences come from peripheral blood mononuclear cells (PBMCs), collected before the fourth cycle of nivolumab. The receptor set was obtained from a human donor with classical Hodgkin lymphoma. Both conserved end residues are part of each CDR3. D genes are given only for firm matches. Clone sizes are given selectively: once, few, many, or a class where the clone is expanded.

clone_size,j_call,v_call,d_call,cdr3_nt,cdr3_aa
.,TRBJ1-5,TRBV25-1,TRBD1,TGTGCCAGCAGCGCAACAGGGGGGGGTCAGCCCCAGCATTTT,CASSATGGGQPQHF
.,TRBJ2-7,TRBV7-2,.,TGTGCCAGCAGCTTAGGGCAGATCGAGCAGTACTTC,CASSLGQIEQYF
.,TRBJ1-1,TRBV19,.,TGTGCCAGTAGTATAGGGACAGCTAACACTGAAGCTTTCTTT,CASSIGTANTEAFF
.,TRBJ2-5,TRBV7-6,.,TGTGCCAGCAGCTTAACAGAAGAGACCCAGTACTTC,CASSLTEETQYF
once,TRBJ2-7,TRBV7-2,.,TGTGCCAGCAGCTTAGGATCCTCATCCTACGAGCAGTACTTC,CASSLGSSSYEQYF
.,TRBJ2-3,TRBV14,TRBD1,TGTGCCAGCAGCAAAGGTCAGGGGGAGACGCAGTATTTT,CASSKGQGETQYF
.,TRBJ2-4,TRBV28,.,TGTGCCACTCAGGTACTAGCCAAAAACATTCAGTACTTC,CATQVLAKNIQYF
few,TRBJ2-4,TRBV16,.,TGTGCCAGCAGCCAATCGATACAGGTCGGAAACATTCAGTACTTC,CASSQSIQVGNIQYF
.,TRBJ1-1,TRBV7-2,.,TGTGCCAGCAGCTTAGGGGAGAACACTGAAGCTTTCTTT,CASSLGENTEAFF
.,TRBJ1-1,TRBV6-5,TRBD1,TGTGCCAGCAGTTACACGGGGACAGGGTCAAGTGAAGCTTTCTTT,CASSYTGTGSSEAFF
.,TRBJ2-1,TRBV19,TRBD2,TGTGCCAGTAGTATAGATCCAGCGGGGACTGAGCAGTTCTTC,CASSIDPAGTEQFF
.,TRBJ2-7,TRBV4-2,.,TGTGCCAGCAGCCAAGATAATGACGAGCAGTACTTC,CASSQDNDEQYF
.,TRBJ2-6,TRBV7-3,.,TGTGCCAGCAGCCGAGGCAGGAACTCTGGGGCCAACGTCCTGACTTTC,CASSRGRNSGANVLTF
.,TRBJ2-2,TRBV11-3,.,TGTGCCAGCAGCCCAATGCCGGGGACCGGGGAGCTGTTTTTT,CASSPMPGTGELFF
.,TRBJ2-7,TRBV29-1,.,TGCAGCGCCGAAGAGGGAACCTACGAGCAGTACTTC,CSAEEGTYEQYF
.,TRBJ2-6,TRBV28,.,TGTGCCAGCAGTTTACTCCCGGGAGCTGGGGCCAACGTCCTGACTTTC,CASSLLPGAGANVLTF
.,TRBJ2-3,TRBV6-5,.,TGTGCCAGCAGTTACTCGAGTGACAGTTTGACAGATACGCAGTATTTT,CASSYSSDSLTDTQYF
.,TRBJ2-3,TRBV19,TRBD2,TGTGCCAGTAGTCAGGTAGCGGGGTTTGGCACAGATACGCAGTATTTT,CASSQVAGFGTDTQYF
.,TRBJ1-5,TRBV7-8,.,TGTGCCAGCAGCCCCCCCCACAATCAGCCCCAGCATTTT,CASSPPHNQPQHF
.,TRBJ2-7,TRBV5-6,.,TGTGCCAGCAGCTTGGTAGGACAGATCACCTACGAGCAGTACTTC,CASSLVGQITYEQYF
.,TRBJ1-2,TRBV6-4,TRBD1,TGTGCCAGCAGTGAGGGGACAGGAATTAACTATGGCTACACCTTC,CASSEGTGINYGYTF
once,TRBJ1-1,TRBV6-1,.,TGTGCCAGCAGTCCAGAGATGAACACTGAAGCTTTCTTT,CASSPEMNTEAFF
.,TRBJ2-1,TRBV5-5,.,TGTGCCAGCTCGGCGGGGCCCACCTACAATGAGCAGTTCTTC,CASSAGPTYNEQFF
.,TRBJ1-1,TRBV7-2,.,TGTGCCAGCAGCCGAACGACAGGTCCGGGGGGCACTGAAGCTTTCTTT,CASSRTTGPGGTEAFF
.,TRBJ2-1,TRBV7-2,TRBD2,TGTGCCAGCAGCTTAACGAGCGGGGGGGCCTACAATGAGCAGTTCTTC,CASSLTSGGAYNEQFF
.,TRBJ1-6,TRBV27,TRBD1,TGTGCCAGCAGGCCGGGACAGTATAATTCACCCCTCCACTTT,CASRPGQYNSPLHF
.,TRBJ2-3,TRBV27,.,TGTGCCAGCAGTTTATCATTTGGGGTGGTGGATACGCAGTATTTT,CASSLSFGVVDTQYF
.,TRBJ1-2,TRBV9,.,TGTGCCAGCAGCGTAGCTGGACTGGGGCATTCGGACGGCTACACCTTC,CASSVAGLGHSDGYTF
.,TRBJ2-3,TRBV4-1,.,TGCGCCAGCAGCCATCCCTGGCAGTCCCAGGGGGGAGATACGCAGTATTTT,CASSHPWQSQGGDTQYF
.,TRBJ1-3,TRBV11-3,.,TGTGCCAGCAGACAGAGCTCTGGAAACACCATATATTTT,CASRQSSGNTIYF
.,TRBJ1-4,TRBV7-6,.,TGTGCCAGCAGCTCAGCCCAGCGGGGAGGGGAAAAACTGTTTTTT,CASSSAQRGGEKLFF
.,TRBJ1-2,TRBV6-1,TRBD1,TGTGCCAGCAGTGAAGTTGAAGGGGGGTGGACAGGGAGGAACTATGGCTACACCTTC,CASSEVEGGWTGRNYGYTF
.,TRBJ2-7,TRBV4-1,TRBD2,TGCGCCAGCAGCCAAGATCAACTAGCGGGGGTTGAGCAGTACTTC,CASSQDQLAGVEQYF
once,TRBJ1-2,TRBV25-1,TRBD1,TGTGCCAGCAGTGCACAGGGGCTCTATGGCTACACCTTC,CASSAQGLYGYTF
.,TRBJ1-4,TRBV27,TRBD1,TGTGCCAGCAGTTTTGACAGGGGGCAAGGGAAACTGTTTTTT,CASSFDRGQGKLFF
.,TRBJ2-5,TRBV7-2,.,TGTGCCAGCAGCTGGGGAGAACCCCCGGAGACCCAGTACTTC,CASSWGEPPETQYF